This TCR beta chain was captured in a study of post-analysis software for immune sequencing data. The CDR3 consists of 18 residues. Trimming removed 7 bases at V and 8 bases at J, with 32 bases between. Germline V gene sequence: CDR1 LNHNV, CDR2 YYDKDF (reference sequence). Regarding this clonotype: What it recognizes is unknown.

Study outcomes and limitations: Patients used about five TRBV segments, including TRBV5-6, TRBV5-1 and TRBV20-1, more often than controls.

Prepared libraries of TCR beta cDNA carried unique molecular identifiers. TCRdb re-called the PCR reads through MiXCR, storing one row per CDR3 protein. The table has a few hundred thousand distinct CDR3 sequences, over 30% seen once. This chain joins TRBV15 and TRBJ1-2, with D possibly TRBD1 on 5 matching bases. The receptor comes from a girl aged 2 to 10 with multiple sclerosis. The sequencing sample was made of blood. The CDR3 region has the DNA TGTGCCACCAACAGGAGCCCCCGGACACGGGACGTCGAGCCGGGCTACACCTTC. Translated: CATNRSPRTRDVEPGYTF.